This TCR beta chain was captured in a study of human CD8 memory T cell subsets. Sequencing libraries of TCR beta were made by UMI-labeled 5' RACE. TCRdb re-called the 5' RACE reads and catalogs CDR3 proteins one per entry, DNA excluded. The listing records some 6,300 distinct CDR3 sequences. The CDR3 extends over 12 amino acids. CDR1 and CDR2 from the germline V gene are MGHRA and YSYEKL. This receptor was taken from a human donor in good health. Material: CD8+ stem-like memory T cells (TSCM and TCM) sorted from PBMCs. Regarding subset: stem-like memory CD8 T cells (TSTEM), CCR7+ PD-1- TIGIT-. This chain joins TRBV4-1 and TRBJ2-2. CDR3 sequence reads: CASSQLSGELFF.